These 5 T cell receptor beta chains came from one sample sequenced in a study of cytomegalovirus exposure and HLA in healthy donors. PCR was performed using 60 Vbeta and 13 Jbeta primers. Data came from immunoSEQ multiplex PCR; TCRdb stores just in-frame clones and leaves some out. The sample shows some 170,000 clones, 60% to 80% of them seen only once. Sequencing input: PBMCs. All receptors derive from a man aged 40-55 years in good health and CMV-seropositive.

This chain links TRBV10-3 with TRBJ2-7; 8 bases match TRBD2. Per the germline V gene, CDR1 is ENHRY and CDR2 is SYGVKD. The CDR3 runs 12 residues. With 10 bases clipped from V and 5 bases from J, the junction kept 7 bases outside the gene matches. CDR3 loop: CATGTSYDEQYF. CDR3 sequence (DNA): TGTGCCACAGGGACTAGTTACGACGAGCAGTACTTC.

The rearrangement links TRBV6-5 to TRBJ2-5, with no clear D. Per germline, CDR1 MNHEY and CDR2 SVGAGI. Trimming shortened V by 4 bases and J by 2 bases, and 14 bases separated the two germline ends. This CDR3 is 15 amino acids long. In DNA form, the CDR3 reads TGTGCCAGCAGTTTACAGCCGCAATATCAAGAGACCCAGTACTTC. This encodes CASSLQPQYQETQYF.

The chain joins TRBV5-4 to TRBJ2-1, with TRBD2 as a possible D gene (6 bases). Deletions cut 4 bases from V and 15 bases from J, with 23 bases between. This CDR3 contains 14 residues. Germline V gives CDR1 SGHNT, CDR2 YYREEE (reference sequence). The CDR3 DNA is TGTGCCAGCAGCGCGATCCCGGGACTCGCGACGGGGTTCTTC. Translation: CASSAIPGLATGFF.

The CDR3 bases are TGTGCCAGCAGCCCCTCACTAGCGACCACCTACAATGAGCAGTTCTTC. Residues: CASSPSLATTYNEQFF. The chain recombines TRBV7-2 with TRBJ2-1; 7 positions agree with TRBD2. The CDR3 length is 16 residues. Germline V CDR1 and CDR2: SGHTA, FQGNSA. V was clipped by 5 bases and J by 2 bases; unmatched bases: 9.

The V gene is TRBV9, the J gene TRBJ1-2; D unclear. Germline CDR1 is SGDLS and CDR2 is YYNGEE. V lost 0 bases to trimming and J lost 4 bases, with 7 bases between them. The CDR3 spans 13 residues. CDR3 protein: CASSVGRSYGYTF. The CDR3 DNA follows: TGTGCCAGCAGCGTAGGACGGAGCTATGGCTACACCTTC. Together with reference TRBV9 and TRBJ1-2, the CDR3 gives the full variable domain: DSGVTQTPKHLITATGQRVTLRCSPRSGDLSVYWYQQSLDQGLQFLIQYYNGEERAKGNILERFSAQQFPDLHSELNLSSLELGDSALYFCASSVGRSYGYTFGSGTRLTVV.